This T cell receptor (beta chain) appears in the sequencing data of a study of control samples from healthy donors and cancer patients. The V end was cut by 3 bases, the J end by 4 bases, with 12 bases between. Looked up from germline, CDR1 is SGHAT and CDR2 is FQNNGV. This CDR3 spans 15 amino acids. This clone has only one observation. Clones were read by immunoSEQ multiplex PCR, and TCRdb kept only the in-frame ones, dropping some. The sample yields 100,000 or so clones, around 80% seen once. The chain uses TRBV11-2 and TRBJ2-2, with D possibly being TRBD1 (5 bases). The sequence derives from a woman aged 55-69 years in good health. The source material was blood. The DNA for the CDR3 is TGTGCCAGCAGCTTCCTTTGGGGCGGCACCGGGGAGCTGTTTTTT. It encodes CASSFLWGGTGELFF.